This entry describes one TCR beta chain. A junction boundary mismatches the germline segment, possibly from a read error. The data stem from a study of control samples from healthy donors and cancer patients. Assay used: immunoSEQ multiplex PCR; TCRdb lists only in-frame clones, some missing. The sample lists tens of thousands of clones; 84% were seen once. Germline V gene lookup returns CDR1 SGHDN and CDR2 FVKESK. The CDR3 is made up of 12 amino acids. The rearrangement uses TRBV14 and TRBJ2-1, with D possibly being TRBD2 (6 bases). Sequenced sample: PBMCs. This TCR was recovered from a man in his 70s with lung cancer. CDR3 in amino acids: CASNQDRRGGFF. CDR3 coding DNA: TGTGCCAGCAACCAAGATCGGCGGGGTGGGTTCTTC.